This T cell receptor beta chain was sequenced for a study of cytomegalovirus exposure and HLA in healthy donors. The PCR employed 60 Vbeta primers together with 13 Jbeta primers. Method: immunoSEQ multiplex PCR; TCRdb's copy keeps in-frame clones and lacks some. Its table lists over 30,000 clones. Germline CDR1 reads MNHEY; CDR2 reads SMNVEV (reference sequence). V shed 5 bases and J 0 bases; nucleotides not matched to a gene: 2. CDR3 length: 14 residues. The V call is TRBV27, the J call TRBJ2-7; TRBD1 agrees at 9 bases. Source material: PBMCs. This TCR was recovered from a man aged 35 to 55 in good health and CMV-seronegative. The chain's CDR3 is CASSRTGDSYEQYF. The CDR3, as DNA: TGTGCCAGCAGTCGGACAGGGGACTCCTACGAGCAGTACTTC.